One sample yielded the 14 T cell receptor beta chains listed below, sequenced in a study of spatial heterogeneity in lung cancer. Overall study results and limits: Tracking of tumor mutation counts was seen in expanded intratumoral alpha and beta TCR counts.

TCRdb passed the 5' RACE reads through MiXCR, listing each CDR3 protein once. The profile shows 950 to 1,500 distinct CDR3 sequences, 9.5% to 13% of them singletons. Indicated time point: sample taken at primary tumor resection. These receptors lack a known antigen. This specimen was lung tumor tissue, taken at surgery. These receptors were collected from a male donor with early-stage non-small cell lung cancer.

This clonotype is labeled as medium-sized (0.01 to 0.1%). The rearrangement uses TRBV11-2 and TRBJ2-7; 8 positions agree with TRBD2. Germline V gene data show CDR1 as SGHAT and CDR2 as FQNNGV. The CDR3 covers 15 residues. Trimming removed 3 bases from V and 6 bases from J; junction bases left unmatched: 10. The CDR3 reads CASSFRSGSGVEQYF. The CDR3 nucleotides read TGTGCCAGCAGCTTCCGCAGCGGGAGTGGTGTCGAGCAGTACTTC.

This clonotype is judged medium-sized. J is TRBJ2-7 and V is TRBV3-1; TRBD2 matches at 9 bases. In germline, CDR1 is LGHDT, CDR2 YNNKEL (reference sequence). This CDR3 is 19 amino acids long. V was clipped by 1 base and J by 2 bases; unmatched bases: 15. CDR3 protein: CASSQALQWGLADPYEQYF. The CDR3 coding sequence is TGTGCCAGCAGCCAAGCGCTCCAATGGGGACTAGCCGATCCCTACGAGCAGTACTTC.

This clonotype is classed as medium-sized. The CDR3 here is CASSQIGLAGGEQYF. The CDR3 nucleotides read TGCGCCAGCAGCCAAATAGGACTAGCGGGAGGAGAGCAGTACTTC. This rearrangement joins TRBV4-1 to TRBJ2-7; the match to TRBD2 covers 14 bases. The CDR3 is 15 residues long. The V gene's germline CDR1 is MGHRA and CDR2 YSYEKL. The V gene end was trimmed by 2 bases and the J gene end by 7 bases; junction bases not matched to a gene: 4.

This clonotype counts as medium-sized. V is TRBV7-8 and J is TRBJ1-4; unclear D gene. V lost 4 bases to trimming and J lost 0 bases, with 9 bases between them. The CDR3 is 15 amino acids. Germline loops: CDR1 SGHVS, CDR2 FQNEAQ. The CDR3 reads CASSSKETTNEKLFF. The CDR3 region has the DNA TGTGCCAGCAGCTCGAAAGAAACAACTAATGAAAAACTGTTTTTT.

This clonotype is categorized as medium-sized. V gene TRBV29-1 combines with J gene TRBJ2-5; 8 bases align to TRBD2. The CDR3 runs 14 residues. From germline, CDR1 is SQVTM and CDR2 ANQGSEA. J gave up 2 bases and V 4 bases, and 6 bases lay outside the gene matches. In DNA, the CDR3 is TGCAGCGTTGCCATAGCGGGGCCACAAGAGACCCAGTACTTC. It is translated as CSVAIAGPQETQYF.

This clonotype is judged medium-sized. This chain links TRBV12-3 or TRBV12-4 with TRBJ1-2, with D unclear. This CDR3 has 12 amino acids. V was trimmed by 2 bases and J by 8 bases, leaving 9 bases between them. The CDR3 spells CASSLTGVGYTF. The CDR3 nucleotides read TGTGCCAGCAGTTTAACCGGGGTCGGCTACACCTTC.

By share, this clonotype ranks as medium-sized. The chain joins TRBV19 to TRBJ2-1; D possibly matches TRBD1 or TRBD2 (5 bases each). The length of the CDR3 is 14 residues. The germline gives CDR1 LNHDA, CDR2 SQIVND (reference sequence). V was shortened by 8 bases and J by 3 bases, with 14 bases between the two germline ends. Here the CDR3 DNA reads TGTGCCAGTGAACCCCGGGACGGCTACAATGAGCAGTTCTTC. This codes for CASEPRDGYNEQFF. The variable domain in full, completed from reference TRBV19 and TRBJ2-1, reads DGGITQSPKYLFRKEGQNVTLSCEQNLNHDAMYWYRQDPGQGLRLIYYSQIVNDFQKGDIAEGYSVSREKKESFPLTVTSAQKNPTAFYLCASEPRDGYNEQFFGPGTRLTVL.

In its sample, this clonotype is medium-sized. The chain combines TRBV24-1 with TRBJ2-1; D uncertain. The CDR3 has 12 residues. Germline-derived CDR1 and CDR2 are KGHDR and SFDVKD. V dropped 5 bases and J dropped 9 bases, with 10 bases sitting between them. The CDR3: CATSGKLGEQFF. The DNA of the CDR3 is TGTGCCACCAGTGGTAAACTCGGTGAGCAGTTCTTC.

This clonotype is medium-sized (0.01 to 0.1%) in the sample. The V gene is TRBV11-3, the J gene TRBJ2-5, with 14 bases fitting TRBD2. From germline, CDR1 is SGHNT and CDR2 YENEEA. The V gene end was trimmed by 5 bases and the J gene end by 2 bases; junction bases not matched to a gene: 7. This CDR3 has 17 amino acids. The DNA of the CDR3 is TGTGCCAGCAGCCCCGGGACTAGCGGGAGTTATCAAGAGACCCAGTACTTC. Its translation: CASSPGTSGSYQETQYF.

Within the sample, this clonotype is medium-sized. V usage is TRBV7-2 and J usage is TRBJ2-7; 9 bases map to TRBD1. The CDR3 is 15 residues long. With 5 bases clipped from V and 3 bases from J, the junction kept 8 bases outside the gene matches. In germline, CDR1 is SGHTA, CDR2 FQGNSA. CDR3 sequence: CASSIRTGEDYEQYF. In nucleotides, the CDR3 is TGTGCCAGCAGCATTAGGACAGGGGAGGACTACGAGCAGTACTTC.

V and J are TRBV6-5 and TRBJ2-3; TRBD2 aligns across 7 bases. The germline V gene encodes CDR1 MNHEY and CDR2 SVGAGI. J gave up 10 bases and V 5 bases, and 12 bases lay outside the gene matches. The CDR3 extends over 14 amino acids. The CDR3 sequence is CASSPPTSWDAQYF. CDR3 DNA sequence: TGTGCCAGCAGTCCCCCGACTAGCTGGGATGCGCAGTATTTT.

The sample holds a few counts of this clonotype. V gene TRBV7-8 combines with J gene TRBJ2-7; no reliable D call. Germline V lookup: CDR1 SGHVS, CDR2 FQNEAQ. The CDR3 extends over 14 amino acids. Trimming removed 1 base from V and 1 base from J, with 8 bases in between. CDR3 sequence: CASSLVPGSYEQYF. The CDR3 DNA sequence: TGTGCCAGCAGCTTAGTTCCCGGGTCCTACGAGCAGTACTTC.

This rearrangement joins TRBV7-2 to TRBJ2-7, with D tentatively TRBD2 (6 bases). V was shortened by 5 bases and J by 2 bases, with 16 bases between the two germline ends. The germline CDR1 and CDR2 sequences are SGHTA and FQGNSA. The CDR3 totals 15 residues. CDR3: CASSLSGPLPYEQYF. CDR3 nucleotides: TGTGCCAGCAGCCTAAGCGGGCCACTACCCTACGAGCAGTACTTC. The variable domain in full, with the rest retrieved from reference TRBV7-2 and TRBJ2-7, is GAGVSQSPSNKVTEKGKDVELRCDPISGHTALYWYRQSLGQGLEFLIYFQGNSAPDKSGLPSDRFSAERTGGSVSTLTIQRTQQEDSAVYLCASSLSGPLPYEQYFGPGTRLTVT.

This clonotype was seen many times. The chain has TRBV20-1 and TRBJ2-1, with 12 bases identical to TRBD2. CDR1 DFQATT and CDR2 SNEGSKA come from the germline V gene (reference sequence). The CDR3 totals 20 residues. Unmatched junction bases numbered 12, after V lost 0 bases and J lost 0 bases. The CDR3 region is CSARDLRGLAGLSSYNEQFF. The CDR3 nucleotides are TGCAGTGCTAGAGATTTGAGGGGACTAGCGGGCTTGAGCTCCTACAATGAGCAGTTCTTC.